The 12 T cell receptor beta chains presented below share a single source sample, sequenced in a study of T cells after yellow fever vaccination. One entry per CDR3 protein results from TCRdb running MiXCR on the 5' RACE reads. The table has about 350,000 distinct CDR3 sequences, approximately 12% seen once. Here the sequenced sample was CD4+ T cells sorted from PBMCs, taken 15 days after the yellow fever booster vaccination. The receptors were gathered from a man between 18 and 29 years old who received the YFV17D yellow fever vaccine.

This clonotype was counted a few times. The chain joins TRBV27 to TRBJ1-2; D is perhaps TRBD1 (5 bases). The V end was cut by 6 bases, the J end by 4 bases, with 18 bases between. CDR3 length: 15 residues. Germline loops: CDR1 MNHEY, CDR2 SMNVEV (reference sequence). For the CDR3, the DNA is TGTGCCAGCAGAGAAAGGGACGCAACCTTCTATGGCTACACCTTC. As protein: CASRERDATFYGYTF.

This clonotype was seen only a few times. This chain connects TRBV20-1 to TRBJ1-5; TRBD1 matches at 8 bases. The CDR3 extends over 16 amino acids. Germline-derived CDR1 and CDR2 are DFQATT and SNEGSKA (reference sequence). After removal of 6 bases from V and 1 base from J, the junction contained 11 bases not matched to a gene. CDR3 sequence reads: CSARDRRVGSNQPQHF. The CDR3 DNA follows: TGCAGTGCCCGGGACAGGCGCGTAGGCAGCAATCAGCCCCAGCATTTT.

The chain recombines TRBV20-1 with TRBJ1-1; TRBD1 agrees at 7 bases. Trimming cost V 1 base and J 7 bases; bases outside gene matches: 6. Germline CDR1 and CDR2: DFQATT and SNEGSKA (reference sequence). The length of the CDR3 is 13 residues. CDR3 in amino acids: CSARGGGPVEAFF. CDR3 nucleotides: TGCAGTGCTAGAGGAGGGGGCCCGGTTGAAGCTTTCTTT.

This clonotype was recorded many times. This chain connects TRBV28 to TRBJ2-7, with D possibly TRBD2 on 7 matching bases. This CDR3 contains 15 residues. Germline CDR1 MDHEN, CDR2 SYDVKM. V was clipped by 5 bases and J by 3 bases, with 17 bases between them. CDR3 in amino acids: CASSPPRGAFYEQYV. CDR3 in DNA: TGTGCCAGCAGTCCACCCCGGGGGGCATTCTACGAGCAGTACGTC.

This sequence joins TRBV24-1 and TRBJ2-1; D is possibly TRBD2 (6 bases). The germline V gene encodes CDR1 KGHDR and CDR2 SFDVKD. The V end was cut by 4 bases, the J end by 2 bases, with 14 bases between. The CDR3 has 16 residues. CDR3 nucleotides: TGTGCCACCAGTGACCAAGACGCGGGAACCTACAATGAGCAGTTCTTC. Amino acid sequence: CATSDQDAGTYNEQFF.

This clonotype was observed a few times. The rearrangement uses TRBV7-2 and TRBJ2-7; 7 nucleotides align to TRBD2. Unmatched junction bases numbered 13, after V lost 4 bases and J lost 7 bases. This CDR3 is built from 15 residues. The germline CDR1 and CDR2 sequences are SGHTA and FQGNSA. Written as DNA, the CDR3 is TGTGCCAGCAGCTCAGGGCTGACTAGCCGCGATGAGCAGTACTTC. Amino acid sequence: CASSSGLTSRDEQYF.

The rearrangement joins TRBV9 to TRBJ1-2; D remains unclear. V dropped 4 bases and J dropped 7 bases, with 17 bases sitting between them. The length of the CDR3 is 14 residues. Germline CDR1 and CDR2: SGDLS and YYNGEE. The CDR3 DNA reads as TGTGCCAGCAGCCGTAGAGGAGGGAAAGGTGGCTACACCTTC. It is translated as CASSRRGGKGGYTF.

This chain connects TRBV9 to TRBJ1-6; weak D call: TRBD1 (5 bases). Per the germline V gene, CDR1 is SGDLS and CDR2 is YYNGEE. The CDR3 length is 17 residues. V was shortened by 3 bases and J by 0 bases, with 13 bases between the two germline ends. DNA of the CDR3: TGTGCCAGCAGCGGGGACGAAAGAAGCTCCTATAATTCACCCCTCCACTTT. Protein product: CASSGDERSSYNSPLHF.

The V call is TRBV4-1, the J call TRBJ2-5; D gene uncertain. The germline V gene has CDR1 MGHRA and CDR2 YSYEKL. V was shortened by 1 base and J by 0 bases, with 9 bases between the two germline ends. This CDR3 contains 15 residues. CDR3 bases: TGCGCCAGCAGCCAAGGGAACGGATACCAAGAGACCCAGTACTTC. Protein sequence: CASSQGNGYQETQYF.

This clonotype was recorded a few times. The chain couples TRBV25-1 to TRBJ1-5; 8 nucleotides match TRBD1. With 4 bases clipped from V and 4 bases from J, the junction kept 9 bases outside the gene matches. This CDR3 is 16 amino acids long. Germline V CDR1 and CDR2: MGHDK, SYGVNS. CDR3 in amino acids: CASSGEGTGRNQPQHF. CDR3 sequence (DNA): TGTGCCAGCAGTGGAGAAGGGACAGGCCGAAATCAGCCCCAGCATTTT.

There are a few counts of this clonotype. The J gene is TRBJ2-5, the V gene TRBV12-3 or TRBV12-4; D possibly corresponds to TRBD2 (6 bases). V lost 3 bases to trimming and J lost 10 bases, with 12 bases between them. This CDR3 has 12 residues. The CDR3 bases are TGTGCCAGCAGTTTTTTGGCGGGGAACCAGTACTTC. It specifies CASSFLAGNQYF.

This clonotype was seen more than once but under ten times. The V gene is TRBV5-1, the J gene TRBJ1-2; 7 positions agree with TRBD1. The ends lost 4 bases at V and 4 bases at J; junction bases unmatched: 13. The CDR3 has 16 residues. CDR1 and CDR2 (germline): SGHRS, YFSETQ. The CDR3 DNA reads TGCGCCAGCAGCGATGATCCCAGGGGGTCGGGCTATGGCTACACCTTC. As protein: CASSDDPRGSGYGYTF.